This record covers a single TCR beta chain. These data come from a study of blood T cell repertoires in COVID-19. Sequencing was performed with immunoSEQ multiplex PCR; in TCRdb, only in-frame clones are kept and a portion is missing. The data show hundreds of thousands of clones, approximately 89% seen once. Germline V lookup: CDR1 WNHNN, CDR2 SYGVQD (reference sequence). The V end was cut by 6 bases, the J end by 7 bases, with 15 bases between. This CDR3 region has 13 residues. This chain uses TRBV10-1 with TRBJ1-2; tentatively, D is TRBD1 (5 bases). The clonotype originates from a woman aged 50 to 65 with COVID-19, enrolled during active disease. The sequenced material came from peripheral blood. The CDR3 loop reads CASSPDTQFGYTF. CDR3 nucleotide sequence: TGCGCCAGCAGCCCGGACACCCAATTTGGCTACACCTTC.